Sequencing of this T cell receptor (beta chain) was carried out in a study of blood T cell repertoires in COVID-19. Study overall: Acute and convalescent COVID-19 specimens originated in the United States, Italy and Spain. Sources were T cells, B-cell-depleted T cells, or PBMCs; the material itself was cDNA or gDNA.

Germline CDR1 is MNHNS and CDR2 is SASEGT. Trimming removed 0 bases at V and 5 bases at J, with 13 bases between. The CDR3 totals 15 residues. As originally analysed: Nucleated cell number was recorded as an estimate derived from reference gene primer amplification. Assay used: immunoSEQ multiplex PCR; TCRdb lists only in-frame clones, some missing. V, J and clone size were drawn from that table, and D and trimming were deduced from the DNA. The sample yields more than 150,000 clones, 70% to 90% seen once. This chain uses TRBV6-1 with TRBJ1-1; a weak D match, TRBD1 (6 bases). Sample: peripheral blood. The receptor comes from a woman aged 70 to 79 with acute or convalescent COVID-19. This CDR3 reads CASSEAWEGGTEAFF. The CDR3 nucleotides are TGTGCCAGCAGTGAAGCTTGGGAAGGGGGAACTGAAGCTTTCTTT.